The 22 T cell receptor beta chains below were found in one sample sequenced in a study of T cells after yellow fever vaccination. TCRdb recomputed calls from the 5' RACE reads with MiXCR, one row per CDR3 protein. The table lists just under 600,000 distinct CDR3 sequences, approximately 13% of them singletons. Sequencing used PBMCs, obtained on the day of the yellow fever booster vaccination. The source is a man aged 25-45 years who received the YFV17D yellow fever vaccine.

In the case of this clonotype: The junction departs from the called germline gene at one end, perhaps through a read error. The rearrangement joins TRBV20-1 to TRBJ2-7; 8 bases fit TRBD2. Germline loops: CDR1 DFQATT, CDR2 SNEGSKA (reference sequence). CDR3 length equals 15 residues. DNA of the CDR3: TGCAGTGCTAGAGAGTGGAGCGGGAGCTCCCACGAGCAGTACTTC. Translated, it gives CSAREWSGSSHEQYF.

The CDR3 bases are TGTGCCAGCAGTAGGGAGGCTCCTCACTATGGCTACACCTTC. This codes for CASSREAPHYGYTF. This chain joins TRBV6-2 or TRBV6-3 and TRBJ1-2; D not resolved. Per germline, CDR1 MNHEY and CDR2 SVGEGT. The length of the CDR3 is 14 residues. V shed 5 bases and J shed 3 bases, with 13 bases lying between them.

In its sample, this clonotype was seen many times. V and J are TRBV2 and TRBJ2-1; 9 bases are shared with TRBD2. Per germline, CDR1 SNHLY and CDR2 FYNNEI. CDR3 size: 14 residues. With V trimmed by 4 bases and J by 4 bases, 2 bases remained unmatched. In nucleotides, the CDR3 is TGTGCCAGCAGTGCGCTAGCGGGGTACAATGAGCAGTTCTTC. The encoded protein is CASSALAGYNEQFF.

This clonotype was recorded at least ten times. This chain links TRBV5-1 with TRBJ2-1, with D possibly matching TRBD2 (6 bases). The germline V gene has CDR1 SGHRS and CDR2 YFSETQ. Trimming shortened V by 4 bases and J by 0 bases, and 11 bases separated the two germline ends. The CDR3 sequence is 15 residues long. CDR3 in amino acids: CASSPLSGSYNEQFF. The DNA for the CDR3 is TGCGCCAGCAGCCCACTTAGCGGCTCCTACAATGAGCAGTTCTTC.

The V and J genes are TRBV11-2 and TRBJ2-1; tentative D call: TRBD2 (6 bases). V shed 1 base and J shed 6 bases, with 13 bases lying between them. The germline V gene has CDR1 SGHAT and CDR2 FQNNGV. The CDR3 is 15 residues long. CDR3 region: CASSLAGVVPNEQFF. The CDR3 coding sequence is TGTGCCAGCAGCTTAGCGGGAGTTGTCCCCAATGAGCAGTTCTTC.

This clonotype was seen a few times. V and J are TRBV7-2 and TRBJ2-7, with TRBD2 identical over 7 bases. Germline V CDR1 and CDR2: SGHTA, FQGNSA. Trimming removed 3 bases from V and 3 bases from J; junction bases left unmatched: 5. CDR3 length equals 14 residues. The CDR3 nucleotides read TGTGCCAGCAGCTTGGCCCGGGAGGTCTACGAGCAGTACTTC. Encoded protein: CASSLAREVYEQYF. The full variable domain, with the rest looked up from reference TRBV7-2 and TRBJ2-7, is GAGVSQSPSNKVTEKGKDVELRCDPISGHTALYWYRQSLGQGLEFLIYFQGNSAPDKSGLPSDRFSAERTGGSVSTLTIQRTQQEDSAVYLCASSLAREVYEQYFGPGTRLTVT.

This chain links TRBV29-1 with TRBJ1-3, with D possibly matching TRBD1 (5 bases). Trimming took off 7 bases at V and 2 bases at J, with 18 bases between the two ends. The CDR3 loop spans 15 amino acids. Germline V gene lookup returns CDR1 SQVTM and CDR2 ANQGSEA. The CDR3 DNA sequence: TGCAGCGCTCACCTCGCGACAGCCCCTGGAAACACCATATATTTT. Translated, it gives CSAHLATAPGNTIYF.

V usage is TRBV7-2 and J usage is TRBJ2-1; D is unresolved. V was cut by 2 bases and J by 1 base, with 12 bases left in between. The CDR3 is made up of 16 amino acids. Germline values: CDR1 SGHTA, CDR2 FQGNSA. CDR3: CASSLLSTGSYNEQFF. The CDR3 DNA follows: TGTGCCAGCAGCTTACTTTCGACTGGATCCTACAATGAGCAGTTCTTC.

Only a few counts were recorded for this clonotype. The chain combines TRBV4-3 with TRBJ2-1, with 10 positions matching TRBD2. J lost 9 bases, V lost 0 bases, and 5 bases had no gene match. The CDR3 loop spans 15 amino acids. CDR1 LGHNA and CDR2 YSLEER come from the germline V gene. The CDR3 nucleotides read TGCGCCAGCAGCCAAGACAGCGGGAGGGGAATTGAGCAGTTCTTC. Its translation is CASSQDSGRGIEQFF.

The chain is built from TRBV29-1 and TRBJ1-2; 8 nucleotides align to TRBD1. J lost 8 bases, V lost 8 bases, and 13 bases had no gene match. The CDR3 sequence is 13 residues long. CDR1 and CDR2 from the germline V gene are SQVTM and ANQGSEA. The chain's CDR3 is CSSGGRQGHGYTF. The CDR3 nucleotides are TGCAGCTCCGGGGGGCGACAGGGGCACGGCTACACCTTC.

This clonotype came up a few times. This chain links TRBV5-1 with TRBJ1-2; D possibly corresponds to TRBD1 (6 bases). This CDR3 has 15 residues. Germline V CDR1 and CDR2: SGHRS, YFSETQ. V gave up 4 bases and J gave up 4 bases, with 17 bases separating them. The CDR3 DNA follows: TGCGCCAGCAGCCCCGGACAGCGACTAAGCTATGGCTACACCTTC. Protein sequence: CASSPGQRLSYGYTF.

In this sample, this clonotype turned up a few times. The chain is built from TRBV27 and TRBJ2-7; no definite D call. CDR3 length equals 12 residues. V was pared by 7 bases and J by 5 bases, with 12 bases between. The V gene's germline CDR1 is MNHEY and CDR2 SMNVEV (reference sequence). The CDR3 DNA sequence: TGTGCCAGCAAAACTCCGCGACACGAGCAGTACTTC. It translates to CASKTPRHEQYF.

Only a few counts were recorded for this clonotype. The chain employs TRBV20-1 and TRBJ2-7; D is unclear. Trimming shortened V by 0 bases and J by 2 bases, and 14 bases separated the two germline ends. CDR3 length: 15 amino acids. Germline CDR1 DFQATT, CDR2 SNEGSKA (reference sequence). The CDR3 DNA is TGCAGTGCTAGAGAACAGCGAAACCTCCCCTACGAGCAGTACTTC. Translation gives CSAREQRNLPYEQYF.

This clonotype was picked up a small number of times. For the CDR3, the DNA is TGTGCCAGCAGTTCGCCGGGGCTCGCAACTAATGAAAAACTGTTTTTT. Protein product: CASSSPGLATNEKLFF. The V gene is TRBV28, the J gene TRBJ1-4; tentatively, D is TRBD1 (5 bases). Germline CDR1 reads MDHEN; CDR2 reads SYDVKM. This CDR3 contains 16 residues. V was trimmed by 4 bases and J by 0 bases, leaving 12 bases between them.

The chain couples TRBV7-2 to TRBJ2-7, with D perhaps TRBD2 (6 bases). CDR1 SGHTA and CDR2 FQGNSA come from the germline V gene. The CDR3 loop spans 14 amino acids. The V end was cut by 7 bases, the J end by 2 bases, with 15 bases between. In DNA, the CDR3 is TGTGCCAGCACCCCGGCGGGACTCCCCTACGAGCAGTACTTC. This translates into CASTPAGLPYEQYF.

This clonotype has only a few counts. The rearrangement joins TRBV7-9 to TRBJ1-3; maybe TRBD1 (6 bases). The germline gives CDR1 SEHNR, CDR2 FQNEAQ (reference sequence). Trimming left V 7 bases short and J 0 bases short, with 13 bases between. The CDR3 spans 15 residues. The CDR3 loop reads CASKQSGASGNTIYF. The CDR3 DNA reads as TGTGCCAGCAAGCAGTCAGGGGCCTCTGGAAACACCATATATTTT.

The table lists this clonotype with a few counts. The DNA of the CDR3 is TGCAGTGCTAGACTACACCGGGCTGAGCAGTTCTTC. This encodes CSARLHRAEQFF. The V and J genes are TRBV20-1 and TRBJ2-1; D is ambiguous. Germline values: CDR1 DFQATT, CDR2 SNEGSKA (reference sequence). Trimming shortened V by 2 bases and J by 9 bases, and 11 bases separated the two germline ends. The CDR3 totals 12 residues.

The chain is built from TRBV6-1 and TRBJ1-4, with D possibly matching TRBD1 (6 bases). Germline V lookup: CDR1 MNHNS, CDR2 SASEGT. V gave up 7 bases and J gave up 4 bases, with 10 bases separating them. The CDR3 loop spans 13 amino acids. The CDR3 DNA is TGTGCCAGCACCTGGGACAATAATGAAAAACTGTTTTTT. Its protein is CASTWDNNEKLFF.

The sample holds a few counts of this clonotype. CDR3 protein: CASSLGHDSGNTIYF. The DNA for the CDR3 is TGTGCCAGCAGTTTGGGACACGACTCTGGAAACACCATATATTTT. The chain links TRBV6-5 to TRBJ1-3; possibly TRBD1 for D (6 bases). The length of the CDR3 is 15 residues. Germline-derived CDR1 and CDR2 are MNHEY and SVGAGI. Trimming removed 4 bases from V and 0 bases from J, with 10 bases in between.

The chain uses TRBV5-1 and TRBJ2-1; D unclear. The CDR3 is 15 residues long. V was shortened by 2 bases and J by 10 bases, with 19 bases between the two germline ends. Germline V gene data show CDR1 as SGHRS and CDR2 as YFSETQ. The CDR3 here is CASSFGVNAESEQFF. DNA of the CDR3: TGCGCCAGCAGCTTTGGAGTGAATGCGGAATCGGAGCAGTTCTTC.

The rearrangement joins TRBV20-1 to TRBJ2-7, with TRBD2 identical over 13 bases. CDR1 and CDR2 (germline): DFQATT, SNEGSKA (reference sequence). The CDR3 has 17 amino acids. The V gene end was trimmed by 5 bases and the J gene end by 1 base; junction bases not matched to a gene: 11. The CDR3: CSAAQTSGRTLSYEQYF. The CDR3 DNA reads as TGCAGTGCTGCCCAGACTAGCGGGAGGACTCTTTCCTACGAGCAGTACTTC.

At least ten counts were recorded for this clonotype. J is TRBJ2-7 and V is TRBV12-3 or TRBV12-4; 14 bases are shared with TRBD2. This CDR3 has 15 residues. Trimming took 6 bases from V and 5 from J; bases not matched to a gene: 6. CDR3 nucleotides: TGTGCCAGCAGGCCACCGGGACTAGCGGGAGACGAGCAGTACTTC. Translation: CASRPPGLAGDEQYF.